This T cell receptor beta chain is from a study of graft-versus-host responses after intestinal transplantation. Across the whole study: Isolated intestinal, liver-intestinal, or multivisceral transplants were what recipients had. Each patient got anti-thymocyte globulin induction, then tacrolimus and steroids for two to four years.

Findings and caveats of the study: An association linked early post-transplant HvG declines with peak circulating GvH clone levels. Detection of GvH clones occurred in recipient marrow, and some had their first appearance in ileum or blood.

In germline, CDR1 is MNHNS, CDR2 SASEGT. This CDR3 region has 15 residues. V lost 1 base to trimming and J lost 1 base, with 10 bases between them. About this clone itself: Its antigen remains unknown. This sample includes further DNA sequences coding for the same CDR3.

TCRdb's table, derived via immunoSEQ multiplex PCR, lists solely in-frame clones and lacks some. The sample lists around 20,000 clones, approximately 92% occurring once. This receptor was identified in a human patient who received an intestinal transplant, so some T cells may come from the graft donor. The source material was PBMCs, sampled roughly 390 days after transplant. The rearrangement links TRBV6-1 to TRBJ1-2, with a tentative D call TRBD1 (6 bases). The CDR3 spells CASSEGGQFNYGYTF. For the CDR3, the DNA is TGTGCCAGCAGTGAAGGAGGACAGTTTAACTATGGCTACACCTTC.